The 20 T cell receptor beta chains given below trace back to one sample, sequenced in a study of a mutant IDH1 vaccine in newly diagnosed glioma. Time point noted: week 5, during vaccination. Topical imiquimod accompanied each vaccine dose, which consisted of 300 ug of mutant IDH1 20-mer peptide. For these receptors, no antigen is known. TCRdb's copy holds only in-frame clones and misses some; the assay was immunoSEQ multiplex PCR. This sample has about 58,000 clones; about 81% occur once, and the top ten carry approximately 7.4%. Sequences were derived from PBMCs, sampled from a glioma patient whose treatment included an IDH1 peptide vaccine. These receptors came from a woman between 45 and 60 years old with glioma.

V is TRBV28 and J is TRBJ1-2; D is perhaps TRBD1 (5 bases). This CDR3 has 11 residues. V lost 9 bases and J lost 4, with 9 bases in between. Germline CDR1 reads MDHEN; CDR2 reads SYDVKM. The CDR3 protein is CASGGIYGYTF. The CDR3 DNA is TGTGCCAGTGGGGGGATCTATGGCTACACCTTC.

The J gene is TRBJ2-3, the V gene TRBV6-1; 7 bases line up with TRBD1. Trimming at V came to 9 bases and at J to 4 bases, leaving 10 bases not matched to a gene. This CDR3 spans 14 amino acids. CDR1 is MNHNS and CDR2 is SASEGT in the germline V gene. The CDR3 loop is CASSLTGVSDTQYF. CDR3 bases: TGTGCCAGTTCTTTAACAGGGGTCTCAGATACGCAGTATTTT.

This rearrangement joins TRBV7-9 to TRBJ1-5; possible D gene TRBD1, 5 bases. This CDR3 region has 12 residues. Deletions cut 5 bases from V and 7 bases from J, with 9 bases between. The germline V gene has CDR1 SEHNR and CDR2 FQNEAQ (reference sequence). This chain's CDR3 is CASSPGDQPQHF. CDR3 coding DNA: TGTGCCAGCAGCCCTGGGGACCAGCCCCAGCATTTT.

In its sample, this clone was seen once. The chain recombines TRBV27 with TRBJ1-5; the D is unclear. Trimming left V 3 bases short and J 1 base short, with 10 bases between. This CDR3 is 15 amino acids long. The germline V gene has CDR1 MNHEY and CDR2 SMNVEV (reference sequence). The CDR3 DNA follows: TGTGCCAGCAGTTTGACACCTCGAAGCAATCAGCCCCAGCATTTT. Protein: CASSLTPRSNQPQHF.

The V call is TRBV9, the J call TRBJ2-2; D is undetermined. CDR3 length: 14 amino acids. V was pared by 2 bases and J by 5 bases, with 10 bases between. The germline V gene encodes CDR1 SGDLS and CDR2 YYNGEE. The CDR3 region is CASSVPDGTGELFF. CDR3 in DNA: TGTGCCAGCAGCGTTCCGGATGGAACCGGGGAGCTGTTTTTT.

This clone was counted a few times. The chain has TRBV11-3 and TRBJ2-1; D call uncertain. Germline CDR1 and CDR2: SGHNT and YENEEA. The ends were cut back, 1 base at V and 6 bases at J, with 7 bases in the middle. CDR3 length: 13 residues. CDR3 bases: TGTGCCAGCAGCTTAGGCATATCCAATGAGCAGTTCTTC. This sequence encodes CASSLGISNEQFF.

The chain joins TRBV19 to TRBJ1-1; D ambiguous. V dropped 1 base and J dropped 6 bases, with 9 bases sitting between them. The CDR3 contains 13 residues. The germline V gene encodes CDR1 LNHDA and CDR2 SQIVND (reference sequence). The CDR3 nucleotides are TGTGCCAGTAGTATAGGGGGTTTGGCTGAAGCTTTCTTT. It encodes CASSIGGLAEAFF.

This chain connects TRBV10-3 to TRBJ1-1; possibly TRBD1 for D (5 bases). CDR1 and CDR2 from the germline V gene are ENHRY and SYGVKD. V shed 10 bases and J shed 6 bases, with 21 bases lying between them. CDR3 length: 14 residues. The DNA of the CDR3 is TGTGCCACCCAGACCGATCCGGGACGACCTGAAGCTTTCTTT. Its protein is CATQTDPGRPEAFF.

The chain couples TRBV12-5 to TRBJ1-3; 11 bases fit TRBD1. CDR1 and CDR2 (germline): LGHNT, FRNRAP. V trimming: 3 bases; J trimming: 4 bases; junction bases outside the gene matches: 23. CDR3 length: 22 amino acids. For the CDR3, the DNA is TGTGCTAGTGGTTTTCTTACAATTTCGGTTGCCACGGGACAGGGGGTAGGAAACACCATATATTTT. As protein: CASGFLTISVATGQGVGNTIYF.

CDR3: CASSQVQAEYGYTF. The CDR3 DNA sequence: TGTGCCAGCAGCCAAGTACAGGCGGAGTATGGCTACACCTTC. This chain joins TRBV4-2 and TRBJ1-2; TRBD1 might be the D (5 bases). Germline CDR1 LGHNA, CDR2 YNFKEQ. The CDR3 totals 14 residues. V gave up 1 base and J gave up 5 bases, with 11 bases separating them.

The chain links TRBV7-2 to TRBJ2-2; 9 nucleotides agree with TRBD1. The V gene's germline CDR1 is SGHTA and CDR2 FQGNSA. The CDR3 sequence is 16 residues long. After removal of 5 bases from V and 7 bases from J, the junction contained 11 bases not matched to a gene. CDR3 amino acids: CASSRRPGQGGGELFF. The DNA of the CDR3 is TGTGCCAGCAGCCGAAGACCGGGACAGGGTGGCGGGGAGCTGTTTTTT.

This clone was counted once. The CDR3 spells CASNPGSVDTQYF. The CDR3 bases are TGTGCCAGCAATCCGGGGAGTGTTGATACGCAGTATTTT. The gene calls are TRBV9 and TRBJ2-3, with a possible D match to TRBD2 (5 bases). The CDR3 length is 13 residues. The V and J ends lost 6 bases and 6 bases respectively, with 14 bases between them. Looked up from germline, CDR1 is SGDLS and CDR2 is YYNGEE.

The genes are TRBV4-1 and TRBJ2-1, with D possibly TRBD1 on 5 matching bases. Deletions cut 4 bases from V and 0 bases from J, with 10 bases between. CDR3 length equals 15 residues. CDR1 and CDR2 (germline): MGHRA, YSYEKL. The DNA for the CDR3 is TGCGCCAGCAGCCTCAGGGATGCCTCCTACAATGAGCAGTTCTTC. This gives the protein CASSLRDASYNEQFF.

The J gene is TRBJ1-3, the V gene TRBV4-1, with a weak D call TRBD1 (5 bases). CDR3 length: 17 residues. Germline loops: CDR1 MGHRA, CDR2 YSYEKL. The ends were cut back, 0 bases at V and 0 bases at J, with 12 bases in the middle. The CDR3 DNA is TGCGCCAGCAGCCAAGAGCAGGGCTTGAGCTCTGGAAACACCATATATTTT. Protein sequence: CASSQEQGLSSGNTIYF.

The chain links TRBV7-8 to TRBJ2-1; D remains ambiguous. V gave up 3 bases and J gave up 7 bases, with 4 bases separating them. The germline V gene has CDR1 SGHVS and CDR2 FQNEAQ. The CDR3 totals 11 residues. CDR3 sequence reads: CASSLLNEQFF. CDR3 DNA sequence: TGTGCCAGCAGCTTGTTGAATGAGCAGTTCTTC.

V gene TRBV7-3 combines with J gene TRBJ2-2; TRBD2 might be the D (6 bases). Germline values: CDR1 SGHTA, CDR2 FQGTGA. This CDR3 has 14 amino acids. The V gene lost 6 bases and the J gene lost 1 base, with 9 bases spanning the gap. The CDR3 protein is CASRWGENTGELFF. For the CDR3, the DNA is TGTGCCAGCAGGTGGGGGGAGAACACCGGGGAGCTGTTTTTT.

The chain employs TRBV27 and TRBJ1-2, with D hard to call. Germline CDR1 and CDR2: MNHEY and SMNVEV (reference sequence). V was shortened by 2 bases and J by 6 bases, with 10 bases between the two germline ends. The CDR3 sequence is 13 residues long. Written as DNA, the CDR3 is TGTGCCAGCAGTTTAGAATTCGGGCATGGCTACACCTTC. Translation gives CASSLEFGHGYTF.

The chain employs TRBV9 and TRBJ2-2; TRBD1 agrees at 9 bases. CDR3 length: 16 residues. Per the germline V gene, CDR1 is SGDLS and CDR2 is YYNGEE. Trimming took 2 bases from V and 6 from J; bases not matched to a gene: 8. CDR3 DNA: TGTGCCAGCAGCGTCACAGGGGGCTCGTCGTCCGGGGAGCTGTTTTTT. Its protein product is CASSVTGGSSSGELFF.

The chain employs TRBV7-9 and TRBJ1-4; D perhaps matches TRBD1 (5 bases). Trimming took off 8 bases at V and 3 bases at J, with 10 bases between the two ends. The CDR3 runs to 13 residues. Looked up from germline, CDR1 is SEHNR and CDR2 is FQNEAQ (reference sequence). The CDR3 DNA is TGTGCCAGCCAGCGGGGGTCTAATGAAAAACTGTTTTTT. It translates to CASQRGSNEKLFF. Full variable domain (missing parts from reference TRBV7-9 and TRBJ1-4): DTGVSQNPRHKITKRGQNVTFRCDPISEHNRLYWYRQTLGQGPEFLTYFQNEAQLEKSRLLSDRFSAERPKGSFSTLEIQRTEQGDSAMYLCASQRGSNEKLFFGSGTQLSVL.

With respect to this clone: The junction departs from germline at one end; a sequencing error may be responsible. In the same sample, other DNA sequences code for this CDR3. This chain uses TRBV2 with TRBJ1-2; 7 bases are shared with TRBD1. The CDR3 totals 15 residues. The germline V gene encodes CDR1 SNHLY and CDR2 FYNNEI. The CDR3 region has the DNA TGTGCCAGCAGTTGGGACAGCTTACAAAACTACGGCTACACCTTC. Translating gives CASSWDSLQNYGYTF.